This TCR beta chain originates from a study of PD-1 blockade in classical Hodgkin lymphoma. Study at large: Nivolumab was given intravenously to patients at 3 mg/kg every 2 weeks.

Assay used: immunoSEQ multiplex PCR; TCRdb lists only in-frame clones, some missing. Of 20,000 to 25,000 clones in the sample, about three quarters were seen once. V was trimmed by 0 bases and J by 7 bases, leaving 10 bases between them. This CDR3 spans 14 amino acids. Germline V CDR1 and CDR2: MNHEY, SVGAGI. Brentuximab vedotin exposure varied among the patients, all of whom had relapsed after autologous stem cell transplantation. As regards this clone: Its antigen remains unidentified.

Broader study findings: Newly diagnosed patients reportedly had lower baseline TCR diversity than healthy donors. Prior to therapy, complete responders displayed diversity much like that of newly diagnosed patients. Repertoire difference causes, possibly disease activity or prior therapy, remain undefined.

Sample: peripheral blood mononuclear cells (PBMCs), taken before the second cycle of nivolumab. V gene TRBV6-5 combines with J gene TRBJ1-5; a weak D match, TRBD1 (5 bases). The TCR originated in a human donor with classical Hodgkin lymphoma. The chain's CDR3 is CASSYSTVDQPQHF. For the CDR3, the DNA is TGTGCCAGCAGTTACTCGACAGTAGACCAGCCCCAGCATTTT.